This entry concerns a single T cell receptor beta chain. This specimen comes from a study of blood T cell repertoires in COVID-19. Study-level information: Specimens from acute and convalescent COVID-19 originated in the United States, Italy and Spain. Nucleic acid was either cDNA or gDNA, and it came from T cells, B-cell-depleted T cells, or PBMCs.

The germline gives CDR1 ENHRY, CDR2 SYGVKD. This CDR3 is built from 14 residues. Trimming removed 10 bases from V and 6 bases from J, with 21 bases in between. In the original processing: The authors estimated nucleated cell counts from reference gene primer amplification. The assay was immunoSEQ multiplex PCR, and TCRdb's table has in-frame clones only and misses some. Clone size and V and J calls were adopted from that table, with D and trimming inferred from the DNA. The sample carries about 40,000 clones, 70% to 90% recorded once. Sequencing was done on a sample of peripheral blood. The chain employs TRBV10-3 and TRBJ1-2; D remains ambiguous. The source is a human donor in a cohort sampled during active COVID-19. The CDR3 spells CATTLSAGQDGYTF. CDR3 bases: TGTGCCACCACCCTCTCGGCAGGCCAAGATGGCTACACCTTC.